The clone carrying this TCR beta chain was found a few times. Its specificity is not known. With 60 Vbeta and 13 Jbeta primers, the PCR was carried out. Data came from immunoSEQ multiplex PCR; TCRdb stores just in-frame clones and leaves some out. This sample has 150,000 to 200,000 clones, with 70% to 80% found just once. The data were obtained in a study of cytomegalovirus exposure and HLA in healthy donors. Whole-study results and caveats: On later analysis, the bulk of CMV-associated TCR beta chains appeared to be HLA-restricted. The CMV antigen specificity of a few CMV-associated chains was confirmed through in vitro analysis.

V shed 4 bases, J shed 2 bases, and the junction held 4 bases outside the gene matches. CDR1 is MNHEY, CDR2 SVGAGI, per germline. The CDR3 is 16 amino acids. Healthy people donating bone marrow made up the donors. The sequenced sample was PBMCs. The TCR was taken from a male donor in good health and CMV-seronegative. J is TRBJ2-1 and V is TRBV6-5; 11 bases match TRBD2. CDR3 residues: CASSLAGGGPYNEQFF. The CDR3 nucleotides are TGTGCCAGCAGTTTAGCGGGAGGGGGGCCCTACAATGAGCAGTTCTTC.